Sequencing of this TCR beta chain was carried out in a study of preoperative IRX-2 immunotherapy in early breast cancer. Trimming cost V 6 bases and J 0 bases, with 14 bases left between them. This CDR3 is built from 15 residues. CDR1 and CDR2 from the germline V gene are MNHGY and SAAAGT. Sequenced by immunoSEQ multiplex PCR; TCRdb stores in-frame clones only, minus some. Among about 1,600 clones, about 75% were seen once, and the ten largest hold approximately 11%. The treatment denotes: preoperative locoregional IRX-2 cytokine immunotherapy. Preoperative locoregional IRX-2 cytokine immunotherapy was tested in the phase Ib source study. This clone was seen only once.

The chain carries TRBV6-8 and TRBJ2-5; perhaps TRBD2 as D (6 bases). The sample in question was tumor tissue, obtained after IRX-2 immunotherapy. The source of this sequence is a human donor with breast cancer. The CDR3 loop reads CASRVAVLYQETQYF. The CDR3 coding sequence is TGTGCCAGCAGAGTAGCGGTCCTGTACCAAGAGACCCAGTACTTC.